This T cell receptor beta chain was recorded in a study of STAT3 mutations in large granular lymphocyte leukemia (dated by TCRdb to the late 2010s). With regard to the full study: In roughly half of the longitudinally sequenced T-LGLL patients, canonical activating STAT3 mutations were detected. As controls within the study, two patients with natural killer LGL leukemia were also sequenced longitudinally. On average, sequencing was done at 3.5 to 4 time points per patient, with the number of samplings ranging from 2 to 8. Serial deep sequencing of TCRbeta CDR3 and STAT3 was performed in patients with T-cell large granular lymphocyte leukemia to reconstruct clonal hierarchy and dynamics. Over half of the T-LGLL patients were given one or more immunosuppressive therapy regimens, and 40% of the treated patients had a hematologic response. From an initial cohort of about 200 LGL patients, 15 to 20 representative T-LGLL cases were selected for longitudinal TCRbeta and STAT3 sequencing. General conclusions and limits of the study: At least one immunodominant TCRbeta clonotype was present in every T-LGLL patient, and multiple immunodominant subclonotypes appeared in about half of the T-LGLL patients. TCR clonotype switching after therapy was observed in about 35% of the 18 patients, and all newly emerging clones were found to be STAT3 wild type. Since codominant clonotypes persisted in some patients, a small but highly pathogenic clone may have gone undetected. Because no samples were available when a clone first appeared, clonal expansion had to be inferred from samplings taken at other points. Dominant TCR clone burden was found to exceed STAT3 mutant burden in several patients, suggesting that STAT3 mutation arose secondarily within a pre-expanded clone. The linking of therapy response to changes in TCR clonal burden was complicated by variable intervals between samplings and differing treatment regimens.

The same DNA, extracted from blood mononuclear cells, served for both the TCR sequencing and the STAT3 sequencing. At the junction V is shortened by 0 bases and J by 1 base, with 9 bases in between. Reading the germline V gene gives CDR1 MNHEY and CDR2 SVGAGI. Taken from cysteine to phenylalanine, the CDR3 has 16 residues. Only the CDR3 portion is preserved as DNA: 48 bases, with reading frame beginning at the first base. Details on this clone: Its antigen is currently not known. Per-base quality was not reported, and no clone a single base away is much larger than it.

An Illumina MiSeq was used to sequence the TCRbeta libraries, yielding an average of about 42,000 productive templates per sample. TCRbeta CDR3 libraries were generated with the immunoSEQ assay using multiplex PCR amplification. The paper's processing steps were these. Repertoire diversity was computed as previously defined, with values near 0 indicating extremely monoclonal samples. TCRdb took over this immuneACCESS table, retaining in-frame rearrangements with V and J assigned. Such tables are incomplete; in checked studies, under half of the missing clones stem from an unresolved V gene, and the remainder is unexplained. V, J and clone size derive from that table, while D and trimming were established from the DNA sequence. The sample contains 10,000 to 15,000 clones, 81% of them found a single time. The top ten constitute around 50% of the sample.

This TCR was recovered from a man aged 55 to 70 with T-cell large granular lymphocyte leukemia. Some clones in this sample may be carry-over from other donors' samples. The age is the age at diagnosis. The sequencing sample was made of peripheral blood mononuclear cells. The chain links TRBV6-5 with TRBJ1-4, and perhaps TRBD1 as D gene, on 6 matching bases. The CDR3 here reads CASSYSGAVTNEKLFF. The nucleotides read TGTGCCAGCAGTTACTCGGGGGCTGTAACTAATGAAAAACTGTTTTTT.